A selection of T cell receptor beta chains follows, all from one sample in a study of blood T cell repertoires in COVID-19. The protocol was immunoSEQ multiplex PCR, while the TCRdb copy is restricted to in-frame clones and leaves out a portion. The data show about 81,000 clones, 85% to 90% seen once. Material: peripheral blood. The receptor source for this set is a woman aged 80 or older with acute or convalescent COVID-19. CDR3s include the opening cysteine and the closing phenylalanine or tryptophan. Each record gives: D gene, J gene, clone size, V gene, CDR3 DNA, CDR3 protein. A D gene is named only where the DNA matches it firmly. Size is stated for part of the rows, as once, few or many counts, or as a class when the clone is expanded.

>TRBD1|TRBJ2-2|.|TRBV5-4
TGTGCCAGCAGCTTATTCCGGGACAGGGGGTTTGGGACCGGGGAGCTGTTTTTT
CASSLFRDRGFGTGELFF
>TRBD1|TRBJ1-2|.|TRBV4-3
TGCGCCAGCAGCGACGCGACAGGGGGAAGGTATGGCTACACCTTC
CASSDATGGRYGYTF
>TRBD1|TRBJ2-3|.|TRBV6-6
TGTGCCAGCAGACAACAGACAGGGGGCGCGGATACGCAGTATTTT
CASRQQTGGADTQYF
>TRBD2|TRBJ2-3|.|TRBV5-1
TGCGCCAGCAGCATTAGCGGGGGGGCCGGCACAGATACGCAGTATTTT
CASSISGGAGTDTQYF
>TRBD2|TRBJ2-7|.|TRBV11-2
TGTGCCAGCAGCCGCGGACTAGCGGGAGTCTACGAGCAGTACTTC
CASSRGLAGVYEQYF
>TRBD1|TRBJ1-4|.|TRBV19
TGTGCCAGCTGCCAACGAACAGGGGGGACTAATGAAAAACTGTTTTTT
CASCQRTGGTNEKLFF
>TRBD1|TRBJ2-7|.|TRBV7-9
TGTGCCAGCAGCTTAGAAGCAGGGGGCCGGGTGTACGAGCAGTACTTC
CASSLEAGGRVYEQYF
>.|TRBJ1-1|once|TRBV10-3
TGTGCCATCAGTGAGTCGGCGGATGAAGCTTTCTTT
CAISESADEAFF
>TRBD1|TRBJ2-2|.|TRBV30
TGTGCCTGGAGGCACAGGGGGAGGACCGGGGAGCTGTTTTTT
CAWRHRGRTGELFF
>.|TRBJ2-7|.|TRBV7-8
TGTGCCAGCAGCTTACCACTGGGCAGGGGTTACGAGCAGTACTTC
CASSLPLGRGYEQYF
>TRBD2|TRBJ2-1|.|TRBV7-9
TGTGCCAGCAGCTTAGGGTCCCTAGCGGGGAGCAGCTCCTACAATGAGCAGTTCTTC
CASSLGSLAGSSSYNEQFF
>TRBD2|TRBJ2-7|.|TRBV5-6
TGTGCCAGCAGCTTGTTTGGGGGAGGGCGCGAGCAGTACTTC
CASSLFGGGREQYF
>TRBD2|TRBJ2-3|.|TRBV11-2
TGTGCCAGCAGCGCCCGACTAGCGGGGGGCTCAGATACGCAGTATTTT
CASSARLAGGSDTQYF
>TRBD2|TRBJ2-1|.|TRBV7-3
TGTGCCAGCAGCTTAATCAGCGGGGAAGCCGGGGCTGAGCAGTTCTTC
CASSLISGEAGAEQFF
>.|TRBJ2-3|.|TRBV19
TGTGCCAGTAGTATAGGTGGCAGCACAGATACGCAGTATTTT
CASSIGGSTDTQYF